This T cell receptor (beta chain) was retrieved from a study of identical twins. Study-wide results and limits: For out-of-frame alpha sequences shared by twins, low generation probability was in excess.

This CDR3 has 14 amino acids. Germline V gene lookup returns CDR1 MNHEY and CDR2 SVGAGI. Unmatched junction bases numbered 3, after V lost 0 bases and J lost 7 bases. A remark on this clonotype: Its antigen is unidentified.

TCRdb processed the 5' RACE reads anew with MiXCR; each CDR3 protein has one entry. The repertoire consists of around 470,000 distinct CDR3 sequences, with 14% occurring once and the leading ten covering approximately 0.52%. The same sample was also used in a study of yellow fever vaccine responses in identical twins.

The clonotype was recovered from a woman aged 18-29 years in good health. Sequenced sample: CD4+ T cells sorted from blood. The chain recombines TRBV6-5 with TRBJ1-1, with 9 bases identical to TRBD1. The CDR3 reads CASSYSKDRGEAFF. CDR3 DNA: TGTGCCAGCAGTTACTCGAAGGACAGGGGTGAAGCTTTCTTT.